What follows is one T cell receptor (beta chain) and its context. No antigen is known for it. Germline V CDR1 and CDR2: SGHTS, YDEGEE. The V gene end was trimmed by 4 bases and the J gene end by 6 bases; junction bases not matched to a gene: 9. The CDR3 extends over 15 amino acids. The data stem from a study of OX40 agonist ivuxolimab in advanced cancers. Study observations and caveats: Partial responders receiving 0.1-3.0 mg/kg showed among the lowest clonal expansion.

Sequencing used immunoSEQ multiplex PCR; TCRdb keeps in-frame clones, though not all of them. The sample shows roughly 70,000 clones, roughly 80% of them seen only once. The receptor's source is an adult with an advanced solid tumor such as melanoma, head and neck, liver or kidney cancer. The sequencing used CD4+ or CD8+ T cells sorted from blood, collected in a trial of the OX40 agonist ivuxolimab. The V gene is TRBV5-8, the J gene TRBJ2-2; 7 nucleotides agree with TRBD1. CDR3 residues: CASSRYRGAAGELFF. The DNA of the CDR3 is TGTGCCAGCAGCAGATACAGGGGCGCGGCCGGGGAGCTGTTTTTT.